The 25 T cell receptor beta chains reported below all come from one sample, sequenced in a study of T cells in Graves' hyperthyroidism and ophthalmopathy. RNA transcripts served as the template for amplifying TCR beta CDR3 regions. First-round RT-PCR targeting the TCR CDR3 was performed with the HTBI primer set. TCRdb passed the multiplex PCR reads through MiXCR, listing each CDR3 protein once. The table shows 500,000 to 650,000 distinct CDR3 sequences, with 11% to 15% occurring only once. Input material: blood. The source is a middle-aged woman with Graves' hyperthyroidism.

Ten or more counts support this clonotype. The V call is TRBV7-9, the J call TRBJ2-1; D is uncertain. Between the trimmed V and J ends, which lost 5 bases and 8 bases, there was a span of 10 bases. CDR1 is SEHNR and CDR2 is FQNEAQ in the germline V gene (reference sequence). The CDR3 has 12 residues. CDR3 in amino acids: CASSPGHHEQFF. The DNA of the CDR3 is TGTGCCAGCAGCCCCGGCCATCATGAGCAGTTCTTC.

The chain carries TRBV5-1 and TRBJ1-2, with 8 nucleotides matching TRBD1. The germline gives CDR1 SGHRS, CDR2 YFSETQ. The CDR3 sequence is 14 residues long. The ends lost 0 bases at V and 8 bases at J; junction bases unmatched: 6. The DNA for the CDR3 is TGCGCCAGCAGCTTGGGGGACAGGCCTTTAGGCTACACCTTC. Protein: CASSLGDRPLGYTF.

This clonotype was detected many times. The gene calls are TRBV20-1 and TRBJ1-3; D unclear. The V gene lost 5 bases and the J gene lost 0 bases, with 8 bases spanning the gap. This CDR3 comprises 13 residues. In germline, CDR1 is DFQATT, CDR2 SNEGSKA (reference sequence). In DNA, the CDR3 is TGCAGTGCTGCCTTGGACTCTGGAAACACCATATATTTT. This translates into CSAALDSGNTIYF.

In its sample, this clonotype was seen a few times. The genes are TRBV20-1 and TRBJ2-1, with D tentatively TRBD1 (5 bases). V shed 0 bases and J shed 2 bases, with 5 bases lying between them. The germline gives CDR1 DFQATT, CDR2 SNEGSKA (reference sequence). This CDR3 spans 13 amino acids. The CDR3 DNA sequence: TGCAGTGCTAGAGAGGGGCCCTACAATGAGCAGTTCTTC. Its translation is CSAREGPYNEQFF.

As concerns this clonotype: Since a much larger clone is just one base distant, this may be a read error. This chain connects TRBV6-9 to TRBJ2-1, with 13 bases matching TRBD2. This CDR3 has 16 residues. Looked up from germline, CDR1 is MNHGY and CDR2 is SVAAGI. CDR3 in DNA: TGTGCCAGCAGTTACAGACTAGCGGGAGGATACAATGAGCAGTCCTTC. The encoded protein is CASSYRLAGGYNEQSF.

This clonotype was recorded at least ten times. The CDR3 bases are TGTGCCAGCAGCCAGGCCACAGGGTCCGATACGCAGTATTTT. Protein sequence: CASSQATGSDTQYF. J is TRBJ2-3 and V is TRBV3-1; D is perhaps TRBD1 (6 bases). The germline V gene has CDR1 LGHDT and CDR2 YNNKEL (reference sequence). This CDR3 has 14 amino acids. With 3 bases removed from V and 6 bases from J, the gap between germline ends came to 13 bases.

The table lists this clonotype with many counts. This chain connects TRBV7-9 to TRBJ1-3; D call uncertain. In germline, CDR1 is SEHNR, CDR2 FQNEAQ (reference sequence). The CDR3 length is 17 residues. Trimming removed 2 bases at V and 1 base at J, with 15 bases between. The CDR3 protein is CASSLSTAGKSGNTIYF. CDR3 sequence (DNA): TGTGCCAGCAGCTTATCGACCGCAGGAAAATCTGGAAACACCATATATTTT.

This clonotype was recorded at least ten times. The chain employs TRBV2 and TRBJ1-2; D remains ambiguous. The germline V gene encodes CDR1 SNHLY and CDR2 FYNNEI. The ends were cut back, 4 bases at V and 3 bases at J, with 9 bases in the middle. The CDR3 loop spans 13 amino acids. CDR3 coding DNA: TGTGCCAGCAGTGTAGCAGGACACTATGGCTACACCTTC. It codes for CASSVAGHYGYTF.

This clonotype was observed many times. J is TRBJ2-7 and V is TRBV5-1, with 8 bases fitting TRBD2. After removal of 0 bases from V and 1 base from J, the junction contained 3 bases not matched to a gene. Germline values: CDR1 SGHRS, CDR2 YFSETQ. The CDR3 is made up of 15 amino acids. The CDR3 sequence: CASSLALAGSYEQYF. The CDR3 DNA reads as TGCGCCAGCAGCTTGGCCCTAGCGGGTTCCTACGAGCAGTACTTC.

This clonotype was observed a few times. The J gene is TRBJ1-2, the V gene TRBV2, with unresolved D. Per the germline V gene, CDR1 is SNHLY and CDR2 is FYNNEI. With 6 bases removed from V and 2 bases from J, the gap between germline ends came to 10 bases. The CDR3 runs 13 residues. CDR3 bases: TGTGCCAGCAGCGGTACAGAGAACTATGGCTACACCTTC. This codes for CASSGTENYGYTF.

The chain uses TRBV29-1 and TRBJ1-1; D remains unclear. CDR1 and CDR2 (germline): SQVTM, ANQGSEA. There are 11 residues in the CDR3. Trimming stripped 7 bases from V and 1 base from J, with 7 bases between. The CDR3 DNA is TGCAGCGGGGTATCGAACACTGAAGCTTTCTTT. Amino acids: CSGVSNTEAFF.

The rearrangement uses TRBV28 and TRBJ2-7; D not certain. V was shortened by 7 bases and J by 0 bases, with 13 bases between the two germline ends. Per the germline V gene, CDR1 is MDHEN and CDR2 is SYDVKM. This CDR3 comprises 14 residues. The CDR3 loop is CASKATIFSYEQYF. CDR3 bases: TGTGCCAGCAAAGCCACAATTTTCTCCTACGAGCAGTACTTC.

This clonotype was seen repeatedly, ten times or more. The chain links TRBV6-1 to TRBJ2-5; possibly TRBD2 for D (6 bases). Trimming left V 2 bases short and J 1 base short, with 8 bases between. Looked up from germline, CDR1 is MNHNS and CDR2 is SASEGT. The CDR3 spans 14 residues. The CDR3 bases are TGTGCCAGCAGTGAATTAGCGGTCCAAGAGACCCAGTACTTC. Translated, it gives CASSELAVQETQYF.

The V call is TRBV7-2, the J call TRBJ2-6; 10 bases line up with TRBD1. V shed 0 bases and J 4 bases; nucleotides not matched to a gene: 6. Per the germline V gene, CDR1 is SGHTA and CDR2 is FQGNSA. CDR3 length equals 18 residues. As DNA, the CDR3 is TGTGCCAGCAGCTTAGCGAGGGACAGGGGTTGGGGGGCCAACGTCCTGACTTTC. Amino acid sequence: CASSLARDRGWGANVLTF.

This clonotype occurred many times. The chain joins TRBV7-2 to TRBJ1-2, with TRBD1 as a possible D gene (5 bases). Germline V gives CDR1 SGHTA, CDR2 FQGNSA. The CDR3 loop spans 15 amino acids. V was pared by 1 base and J by 6 bases, with 15 bases between. The CDR3 sequence is CASSLVVAGRDGYTF. As DNA, the CDR3 is TGTGCCAGCAGCTTAGTCGTGGCAGGGAGGGATGGCTACACCTTC.

CDR3 sequence: CASGPTKGLATSYEQYF. CDR3 nucleotides: TGTGCCAGCGGCCCAACAAAGGGACTAGCTACTTCCTACGAGCAGTACTTC. The chain employs TRBV28 and TRBJ2-7; 9 positions match TRBD2. Per the germline V gene, CDR1 is MDHEN and CDR2 is SYDVKM. With 8 bases clipped from V and 1 base from J, the junction kept 15 bases outside the gene matches. The CDR3 is 17 residues long.

This clonotype was seen ten or more times. The chain combines TRBV11-2 with TRBJ2-7; either TRBD1 or TRBD2 may fit D (5 bases each). This CDR3 region has 13 residues. V lost 5 bases to trimming and J lost 9 bases, with 17 bases between them. Germline lookup yields CDR1 SGHAT and CDR2 FQNNGV. CDR3 protein: CASSPGTAFVQYF. The DNA for the CDR3 is TGTGCCAGCAGCCCCGGGACGGCGTTCGTGCAGTACTTC. The variable domain in full, with the rest retrieved from reference TRBV11-2 and TRBJ2-7, is EAGVAQSPRYKIIEKRQSVAFWCNPISGHATLYWYQQILGQGPKLLIQFQNNGVVDDSQLPKDRFSAERLKGVDSTLKIQPAKLEDSAVYLCASSPGTAFVQYFGPGTRLTVT.

This clonotype was counted at least ten times. CDR3: CASSELAGGYNEQFF. DNA of the CDR3: TGTGCCAGCAGTGAACTAGCGGGAGGATACAATGAGCAGTTCTTC. The V and J genes are TRBV6-1 and TRBJ2-1, with 11 positions matching TRBD2. Germline V gene lookup returns CDR1 MNHNS and CDR2 SASEGT. The CDR3 totals 15 residues. The trim removed 2 bases at V and 4 bases at J, leaving 1 base unmatched.

A few counts support this clonotype. The rearrangement links TRBV7-2 to TRBJ1-2, with D possibly TRBD1 on 5 matching bases. The CDR3 has 14 residues. CDR1 and CDR2 (germline): SGHTA, FQGNSA. Trimming left V 5 bases short and J 5 bases short, with 15 bases between. The DNA for the CDR3 is TGTGCCAGCAGCCCCGGCCAGGGCTTATATGGCTACACCTTC. Translated, it gives CASSPGQGLYGYTF.

This clonotype was seen at least ten times. V usage is TRBV7-9 and J usage is TRBJ2-4, with D maybe TRBD1 (6 bases). Germline assignment: CDR1 SEHNR and CDR2 FQNEAQ (reference sequence). Trimming removed 6 bases at V and 0 bases at J, with 15 bases between. The CDR3 is made up of 16 amino acids. CDR3 loop: CASSAQGTLAKNIQYF. The DNA of the CDR3 is TGTGCCAGCAGTGCACAGGGAACTTTAGCCAAAAACATTCAGTACTTC.

Notes on this clonotype: A much larger clonotype is one base distant, so this may be a read error. V and J are TRBV28 and TRBJ2-1, with D perhaps given as TRBD1 or TRBD2 (5 bases each). With the DNA end fitting TRBJ2-7 better, the J assignment may be wrong. This CDR3 spans 14 amino acids. The V gene's germline CDR1 is MDHEN and CDR2 SYDVKM. For the CDR3, the DNA is TGTGCCAGCAGTTCTCCGGAAGGGGAGAATGAGCAGTACTTC. Translation gives CASSSPEGENEQYF.

V and J are TRBV29-1 and TRBJ1-1, with TRBD1 as a possible D gene (5 bases). Germline-derived CDR1 and CDR2 are SQVTM and ANQGSEA. CDR3 length: 16 residues. The V end was cut by 7 bases, the J end by 5 bases, with 26 bases between. DNA for the CDR3: TGCAGCGGCCAAGGGTTACCGGGGGTTTTAGTGACTGAAGCTTTCTTT. Translation gives CSGQGLPGVLVTEAFF.

This clonotype was observed at least ten times. The V call is TRBV10-3, the J call TRBJ2-7, with D perhaps matching TRBD1 (6 bases). The CDR3 has 14 amino acids. The V gene's germline CDR1 is ENHRY and CDR2 SYGVKD. Trimming shortened V by 3 bases and J by 2 bases, and 11 bases separated the two germline ends. The CDR3, as DNA: TGTGCCATCAGTGATGGGGACATTACCTACGAGCAGTACTTC. This sequence encodes CAISDGDITYEQYF.

Many counts were recorded for this clonotype. This chain connects TRBV3-1 to TRBJ1-3; D call uncertain. The CDR3 spans 13 residues. Germline V lookup: CDR1 LGHDT, CDR2 YNNKEL (reference sequence). Between the trimmed V and J ends, which lost 3 bases and 1 base, there was a span of 4 bases. CDR3 in DNA: TGTGCCAGCAGCCAGGAATCTGGAAACACCATATATTTT. It codes for CASSQESGNTIYF.

On this clonotype: One base away lies a much larger clone, so this may be a sequencing read error. V gene TRBV6-2 or TRBV6-3 combines with J gene TRBJ2-1, with a weak D call TRBD1 (5 bases). The CDR3 is made up of 17 amino acids. Germline CDR1 and CDR2: MNHEY and SVGEGT. V was shortened by 4 bases and J by 6 bases, with 22 bases between the two germline ends. The CDR3 DNA reads as TGTGCCAGCAGTTTCAACCCAGGGAACCATATGGTCAATGAGCAGTTCTTC. Its translation: CASSFNPGNHMVNEQFF.